These 20 T cell receptor beta chains were all obtained from the same sample, sequenced in a study of OX40 agonist ivuxolimab in advanced cancers. Profiled with immunoSEQ multiplex PCR; TCRdb holds only in-frame clones, not every one. This sample yields almost 70,000 clones, of which approximately 89% are seen a single time; 0.25% to 0.3% belongs to the top ten. This sample comprised CD4+ or CD8+ T cells sorted from blood, obtained in a trial of the OX40 agonist ivuxolimab. The origin of the receptors is an adult with an advanced solid tumor such as melanoma, head and neck, liver or kidney cancer.

This clone appeared once. The CDR3 bases are TGCAGTGGGCTAGCGGAGTACGAGCAGTACTTC. Protein: CSGLAEYEQYF. This rearrangement joins TRBV20-1 to TRBJ2-7; 7 bases line up with TRBD2. Per germline, CDR1 DFQATT and CDR2 SNEGSKA (reference sequence). This CDR3 has 11 residues. J was trimmed by 4 bases and V by 7 bases; bases with no gene match: 4.

This chain connects TRBV2 to TRBJ1-5, with unresolved D. There are 12 residues in the CDR3. In germline, CDR1 is SNHLY, CDR2 FYNNEI. With 3 bases removed from V and 4 bases from J, the gap between germline ends came to 4 bases. This CDR3 is CASSDNNQPQHF. The CDR3 nucleotides read TGTGCCAGCAGTGACAATAATCAGCCCCAGCATTTT.

A single count supports this clone. The rearrangement uses TRBV28 and TRBJ1-4; TRBD1 might be the D (6 bases). Per the germline V gene, CDR1 is MDHEN and CDR2 is SYDVKM. This CDR3 spans 15 amino acids. Trimming stripped 7 bases from V and 7 bases from J, with 19 bases between. This CDR3 is CASNTLGGGIEKLFF. The CDR3 DNA reads TGTGCCAGCAATACGCTAGGGGGTGGTATTGAAAAACTGTTTTTT. The whole variable domain, filled in from reference TRBV28 and TRBJ1-4, reads DVKVTQSSRYLVKRTGEKVFLECVQDMDHENMFWYRQDPGLGLRLIYFSYDVKMKEKGDIPEGYSVSREKKERFSLILESASTNQTSMYLCASNTLGGGIEKLFFGSGTQLSVL.

The J gene is TRBJ2-1, the V gene TRBV28; TRBD1 might be the D (6 bases). CDR3 length equals 9 residues. Germline CDR1 and CDR2: MDHEN and SYDVKM. The V end was cut by 8 bases, the J end by 12 bases, with 8 bases between. The CDR3 region is CASGQTQFF. CDR3 nucleotides: TGTGCCAGCGGACAGACGCAGTTCTTC.

V is TRBV28 and J is TRBJ1-3, with no clear D. The CDR3 totals 11 residues. V lost 6 bases and J lost 12, with 12 bases in between. Germline V gene sequence: CDR1 MDHEN, CDR2 SYDVKM. This CDR3 is CASSLTRDIYF. CDR3 in DNA: TGTGCCAGCAGCTTAACCAGAGACATATATTTT. Full variable domain (rest looked up from reference TRBV28 and TRBJ1-3): DVKVTQSSRYLVKRTGEKVFLECVQDMDHENMFWYRQDPGLGLRLIYFSYDVKMKEKGDIPEGYSVSREKKERFSLILESASTNQTSMYLCASSLTRDIYFGEGSWLTVV.

The gene calls are TRBV4-3 and TRBJ1-6; D not certain. CDR1 LGHNA and CDR2 YSLEER come from the germline V gene. The length of the CDR3 is 14 residues. V was clipped by 0 bases and J by 10 bases, with 10 bases between them. The CDR3 region is CASSQDRGRSPLHF. The CDR3 nucleotides read TGCGCCAGCAGCCAAGATCGGGGTCGCTCACCCCTCCACTTT.

J is TRBJ2-3 and V is TRBV5-1; 8 bases line up with TRBD1. This CDR3 spans 16 amino acids. Germline V gene data show CDR1 as SGHRS and CDR2 as YFSETQ. V lost 0 bases, J lost 0 bases, and 3 bases stayed unmatched. The CDR3 region is CASSLARGLSTDTQYF. In DNA form, the CDR3 reads TGCGCCAGCAGCTTGGCCAGGGGGCTGAGCACAGATACGCAGTATTTT.

This clone has just a few counts. The CDR3 coding sequence is TGCGCCAGCAGCCAGACAGGTCCCTCCTACGAGCAGTACTTC. It is translated as CASSQTGPSYEQYF. The J gene is TRBJ2-7, the V gene TRBV4-1; D might be TRBD1 (6 bases). The ends were cut back, 3 bases at V and 0 bases at J, with 9 bases in the middle. The CDR3 contains 14 residues. Germline-derived CDR1 and CDR2 are MGHRA and YSYEKL.

The V and J genes are TRBV15 and TRBJ2-4; weak D call: TRBD2 (6 bases). The CDR3 covers 14 residues. In germline, CDR1 is LNHNV, CDR2 YYDKDF (reference sequence). Trimming took off 1 base at V and 4 bases at J, with 8 bases between the two ends. The CDR3 protein is CATSRGSGKNIQYF. CDR3 nucleotide sequence: TGTGCCACCAGCAGAGGAAGCGGGAAAAACATTCAGTACTTC.

The chain uses TRBV6-1 and TRBJ2-3; the match to TRBD1 covers 8 bases. The junction had 15 bases not matched to a gene; V was cut back by 4 bases and J by 0 bases. This CDR3 is 19 amino acids long. Per germline, CDR1 MNHNS and CDR2 SASEGT. The CDR3 nucleotides read TGTGCCAGCAGTGCAAGTTCAATCCGACAGGGGAGAAGCACAGATACGCAGTATTTT. Its translation: CASSASSIRQGRSTDTQYF.

The chain is built from TRBV7-9 and TRBJ1-1; D might be TRBD1 (6 bases). The CDR3 is 14 amino acids. V lost 2 bases, J lost 10 bases, and 17 bases lay in between. Germline V gives CDR1 SEHNR, CDR2 FQNEAQ (reference sequence). The CDR3: CASSLIGGGGRAFF. The CDR3 bases are TGTGCCAGCAGCTTAATCGGCGGAGGGGGTCGAGCTTTCTTT.

The chain links TRBV19 to TRBJ1-1; TRBD1 matches 10 bases. CDR3 length equals 15 residues. Germline CDR1 LNHDA, CDR2 SQIVND (reference sequence). V lost 5 bases and J lost 1; bases outside the gene matches: 4. The CDR3, as DNA: TGTGCCAGTAGTCCGAGGACAGGGGGGAACACTGAAGCTTTCTTT. The encoded protein is CASSPRTGGNTEAFF.

This chain links TRBV6-5 with TRBJ2-1, with D perhaps matching TRBD2 (5 bases). The CDR3 covers 15 residues. The germline V gene has CDR1 MNHEY and CDR2 SVGAGI. V lost 5 bases, J lost 8 bases, and 19 bases lay in between. The CDR3 region is CASSLFRGDKYEQFF. CDR3 nucleotide sequence: TGTGCCAGCAGTCTATTTCGGGGAGACAAATATGAGCAGTTCTTC.

The chain has TRBV12-5 and TRBJ2-3, with D possibly being TRBD1 (5 bases). The CDR3 extends over 14 amino acids. V was cut by 7 bases and J by 2 bases, with 13 bases left in between. In germline, CDR1 is LGHNT, CDR2 FRNRAP. CDR3 sequence reads: CASAMDTPTDTQYF. The CDR3, as DNA: TGTGCTAGTGCCATGGACACTCCCACAGATACGCAGTATTTT.

The CDR3 DNA follows: TGCGCCAGCAAAACTAGCGAGGGGAGGACAGATACGCAGTATTTT. Its translation: CASKTSEGRTDTQYF. The J gene is TRBJ2-3, the V gene TRBV5-1, with 7 nucleotides matching TRBD2. The ends lost 6 bases at V and 3 bases at J; junction bases unmatched: 10. The CDR3 covers 15 residues. Per the germline V gene, CDR1 is SGHRS and CDR2 is YFSETQ.

This clone came up once. This rearrangement joins TRBV7-3 to TRBJ2-3; weak D call: TRBD2 (5 bases). Trimming left V 5 bases short and J 4 bases short, with 25 bases between. This CDR3 comprises 18 residues. Per germline, CDR1 SGHTA and CDR2 FQGTGA. The CDR3 nucleotides read TGTGCCAGCAGCCCTCCGCAGGCGGGCTCACCCAAACCAGATACGCAGTATTTT. As protein: CASSPPQAGSPKPDTQYF.

The rearrangement uses TRBV9 and TRBJ2-1; 8 bases match TRBD1. This CDR3 is 16 amino acids long. Trimming cost V 4 bases and J 7 bases; bases outside gene matches: 13. Germline V lookup: CDR1 SGDLS, CDR2 YYNGEE. The CDR3 loop reads CASSTEPRGPGNEQFF. The CDR3 coding sequence is TGTGCCAGCAGCACGGAACCCAGGGGGCCGGGGAATGAGCAGTTCTTC.

The chain carries TRBV6-1 and TRBJ2-7; TRBD2 is a possible D gene (5 bases). The CDR3 consists of 14 residues. Germline V gives CDR1 MNHNS, CDR2 SASEGT. Trimming left V 7 bases short and J 1 base short, with 14 bases between. The CDR3 protein is CASTLVAPSYEQYF. CDR3 nucleotide sequence: TGTGCCAGCACGTTGGTAGCGCCTTCCTACGAGCAGTACTTC.

The chain employs TRBV5-1 and TRBJ1-1; TRBD1 might be the D (5 bases). Trimming took off 0 bases at V and 0 bases at J, with 15 bases between the two ends. This CDR3 has 17 amino acids. Germline CDR1 and CDR2: SGHRS and YFSETQ. The CDR3 sequence: CASSLAPGPPLNTEAFF. CDR3 in DNA: TGCGCCAGCAGCTTGGCCCCGGGACCCCCCCTGAACACTGAAGCTTTCTTT.

The chain carries TRBV7-9 and TRBJ2-7; 11 bases agree with TRBD1. This CDR3 is built from 12 residues. The junction had 7 bases not matched to a gene; V was cut back by 5 bases and J by 13 bases. Germline values: CDR1 SEHNR, CDR2 FQNEAQ (reference sequence). CDR3 amino acids: CASSPGQGAVYF. DNA for the CDR3: TGTGCCAGCAGCCCCGGACAGGGGGCGGTTTACTTC.